These 4 T cell receptor beta chains originate from one sample sequenced in a study of T cells expressing NK-cell markers. TCRdb derives one entry per CDR3 protein from the 5' RACE reads, leaving out DNA. Its clone listing holds hundreds of thousands of distinct CDR3 sequences. The sample was blood T cells: a sorted CD56 or NKG2C T cell subset, CD4+ or CD8+ T cells, or bulk PBMC T cells (not recorded which). The receptors were gathered from a man in his late teens or twenties in good health.

This chain connects TRBV28 to TRBJ2-1; TCRdb names TRBD2, which stays unverified in the absence of DNA. This CDR3 contains 14 residues. CDR1 and CDR2 from the germline V gene are MDHEN and SYDVKM. CDR3 in amino acids: CASSLQAGGDEQFF.

The rearrangement links TRBV5-5 to TRBJ1-1; the D call of TRBD1 rests on TCRdb alone, since no DNA is present to check it. The CDR3 is made up of 17 amino acids. CDR1 and CDR2 from the germline V gene are SGHKS and YYEKEE (reference sequence). The CDR3 spells CASSLAGTGGPNTEAFF.

The V and J genes are TRBV14 and TRBJ2-2; TCRdb selects TRBD2, and the lack of DNA leaves this call unchecked. The CDR3 totals 14 residues. CDR1 is SGHDN and CDR2 is FVKESK in the germline V gene. The CDR3 here is CASSRDLITGELFF.

The V gene is TRBV27, the J gene TRBJ2-1; there is no DNA to check the TCRdb D call of TRBD2. The CDR3 runs to 18 residues. Per the germline V gene, CDR1 is MNHEY and CDR2 is SMNVEV (reference sequence). The CDR3 reads CASNLYRITSGAYNEQFF.